This T cell receptor (beta chain) appears in the sequencing data of a study of OX40 agonist ivuxolimab in advanced cancers. The CDR3 covers 13 residues. Germline CDR1 reads SEHNR; CDR2 reads FQNEAQ (reference sequence). Trimming shortened V by 1 base and J by 3 bases, and 7 bases separated the two germline ends. Measured with immunoSEQ multiplex PCR; TCRdb has only the in-frame clones, and not every one. The top ten clones hold roughly 22% of a sample with about 49,000 clones, roughly 85% of them seen once. The material sequenced was CD4+ or CD8+ T cells sorted from blood, taken in a trial of the OX40 agonist ivuxolimab. The receptor comes from an adult with an advanced solid tumor such as melanoma, head and neck, liver or kidney cancer. V usage is TRBV7-9 and J usage is TRBJ2-7; unclear D gene. CDR3 nucleotides: TGTGCCAGCAGCTTAGATTCCGGCTACGAGCAGTACTTC. It encodes CASSLDSGYEQYF.